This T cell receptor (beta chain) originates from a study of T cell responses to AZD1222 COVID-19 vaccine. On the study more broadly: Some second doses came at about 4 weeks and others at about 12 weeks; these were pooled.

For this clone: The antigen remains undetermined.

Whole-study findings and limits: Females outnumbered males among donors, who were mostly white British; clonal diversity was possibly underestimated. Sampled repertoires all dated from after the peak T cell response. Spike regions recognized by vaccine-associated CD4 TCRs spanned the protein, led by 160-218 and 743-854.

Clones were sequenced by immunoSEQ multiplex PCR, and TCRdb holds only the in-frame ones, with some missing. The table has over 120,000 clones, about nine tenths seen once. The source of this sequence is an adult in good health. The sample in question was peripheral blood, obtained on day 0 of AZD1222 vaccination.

CDR3 amino acids: CASSVQRGVMYGYTF. CDR3 bases: TGCGCCAGCAGCGTCCAGCGGGGAGTCATGTATGGCTACACCTTC. The rearrangement joins TRBV5-1 to TRBJ1-2; no definite D call. Germline CDR1 and CDR2: SGHRS and YFSETQ. This CDR3 spans 15 amino acids. Between the trimmed V and J ends, which lost 4 bases and 5 bases, there was a span of 18 bases.